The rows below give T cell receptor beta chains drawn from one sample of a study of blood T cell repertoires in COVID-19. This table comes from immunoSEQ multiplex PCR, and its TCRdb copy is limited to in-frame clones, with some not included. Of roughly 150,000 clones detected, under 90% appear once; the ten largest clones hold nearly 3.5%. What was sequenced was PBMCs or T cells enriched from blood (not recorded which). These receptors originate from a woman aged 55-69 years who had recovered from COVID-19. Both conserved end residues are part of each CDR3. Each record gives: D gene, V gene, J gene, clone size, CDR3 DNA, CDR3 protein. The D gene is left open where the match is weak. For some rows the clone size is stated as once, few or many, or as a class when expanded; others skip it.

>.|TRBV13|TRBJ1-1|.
TGTGCCAGCAGGGACAGCTTGAACACTGAAGCTTTCTTT
CASRDSLNTEAFF
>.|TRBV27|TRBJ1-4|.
TGTGCCAGCAGTTTCGGGGTAATCGAAAAACTGTTTTTT
CASSFGVIEKLFF
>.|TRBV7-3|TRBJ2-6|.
TGTGCCAGCTCGAGGCCGGGGGCCAACGTCCTGACTTTC
CASSRPGANVLTF
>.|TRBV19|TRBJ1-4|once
TGTGCCAGTAGTATAGATCCAGCCCAGGGGAATGAAAAACTGTTTTTT
CASSIDPAQGNEKLFF
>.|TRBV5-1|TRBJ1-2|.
TGCGCCAGCAGCTGGGGCCCAGGGGAAGGAGGCTACACCTTC
CASSWGPGEGGYTF
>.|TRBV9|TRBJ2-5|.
TGTGCCAGCAGCGTAGACTGGGACACGCAAGAGACCCAGTACTTC
CASSVDWDTQETQYF
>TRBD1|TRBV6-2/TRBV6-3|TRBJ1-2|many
TGTGCCAGCAGTTACTCACAGGGGACGCACGGCTACACCTTC
CASSYSQGTHGYTF
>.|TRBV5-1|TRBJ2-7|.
TGCGCCAGCAGCTCGGAGGGCGAGCAGTACTTC
CASSSEGEQYF
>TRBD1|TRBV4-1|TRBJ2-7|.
TGCGCCAGCAGCCAAAAGACAGGGGTGAGAAACGAGCAGTACTTC
CASSQKTGVRNEQYF
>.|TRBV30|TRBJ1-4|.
TGTGCCTCCTCCCACGGGTCAACTAATGAAAAACTGTTTTTT
CASSHGSTNEKLFF
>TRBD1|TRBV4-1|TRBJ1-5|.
TGCGCCAGCAGCCATGCCGACAGGGGGCTTCGCAATCAGCCCCAGCATTTT
CASSHADRGLRNQPQHF
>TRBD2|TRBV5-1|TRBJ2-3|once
TGCGCCAGTTCCGGGACTAGCGGACCGGATACGCAGTATTTT
CASSGTSGPDTQYF
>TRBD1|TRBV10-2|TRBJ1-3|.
TGCGCCAGCAGGGGACAGGTTTGGAGGGACACCATATATTTT
CASRGQVWRDTIYF
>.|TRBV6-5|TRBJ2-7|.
TGTGCCAGCAGTTACTCGGCGGGCCCCACCTACGAGCAGTACTTC
CASSYSAGPTYEQYF
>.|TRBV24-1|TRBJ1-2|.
TGTGCCACCATTAGGCCCGGGACTCATAACTATGGCTACACCTTC
CATIRPGTHNYGYTF
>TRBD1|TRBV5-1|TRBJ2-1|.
TGCGCCAGCAGTCCCCGCCGGGACAGGGTTGTTGAGTCCTACAATGAGCAGTTCTTC
CASSPRRDRVVESYNEQFF
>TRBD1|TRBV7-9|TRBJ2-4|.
TGTGCCAGCAGCTCAGCTAATCCGGGACAGGCCTATGGGAACATTCAGTACTTC
CASSSANPGQAYGNIQYF
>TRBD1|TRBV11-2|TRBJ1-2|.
TGTGCCAGCAGCTTAGAACCGGGACAGGGGGCGCTGAGGTATGGCTACACCTTC
CASSLEPGQGALRYGYTF
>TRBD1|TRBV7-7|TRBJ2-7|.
TGTGCCAGCAGCTTCGACCGGACAGGGAATAGCTACGAGCAGTACTTC
CASSFDRTGNSYEQYF
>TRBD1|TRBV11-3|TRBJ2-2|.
TGTGCCAGCAGCCAGACCGGGACAGGGAACACCGGGGAGCTGTTTTTT
CASSQTGTGNTGELFF
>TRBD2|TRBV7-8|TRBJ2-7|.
TGTGCCAGCAGCTTAGTAGCGAGCGGGGGATACGAGCAGTACTTC
CASSLVASGGYEQYF
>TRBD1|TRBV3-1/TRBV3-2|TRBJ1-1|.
TGTGCCAGCAGCCCTTACAGGGGGCTTGACACTGAAGCTTTCTTT
CASSPYRGLDTEAFF
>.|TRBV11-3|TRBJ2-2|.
TGTGCCAGCAGCTTAGGGACAGACACCGGGGAGCTGTTTTTT
CASSLGTDTGELFF
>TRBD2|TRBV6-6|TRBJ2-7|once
TGTGCCAGCAGCTCCTTGACTAGCGACTCCTACGAGCAGTACTTC
CASSSLTSDSYEQYF
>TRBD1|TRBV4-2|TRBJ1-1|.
TGTGCCAGCAGCCAGGGCGCAGGGGGCACTGAAGCTTTCTTT
CASSQGAGGTEAFF
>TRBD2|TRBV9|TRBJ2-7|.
TGTGCCAGCAGCGTTAATAGCGGGGACTACGAGCAGTACTTC
CASSVNSGDYEQYF
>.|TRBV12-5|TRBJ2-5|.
TGTGCTAGTGGACCTCCCCAGGGAGAGACCCAGTACTTC
CASGPPQGETQYF
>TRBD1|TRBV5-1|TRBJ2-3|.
TGCGCCAGCAGCTTTCGACAGGGGGGCACAGATACGCAGTATTTT
CASSFRQGGTDTQYF
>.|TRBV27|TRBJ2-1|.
TGTGCCAGCAAAGAATCGGGCAATGAGCAGTTCTTC
CASKESGNEQFF
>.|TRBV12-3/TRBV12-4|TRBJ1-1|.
TGTGCCAGCAGTTCCTACAGGGACACTGAAGCTTTCTTT
CASSSYRDTEAFF
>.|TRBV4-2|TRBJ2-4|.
TGTGCCAGCAGCCAAGCCAGTCTAGCCAAAAACATTCAGTACTTC
CASSQASLAKNIQYF
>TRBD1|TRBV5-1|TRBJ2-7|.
TGCGCCAGCAAGGGCAGGGGGCTCAACGAGCAGTACTTC
CASKGRGLNEQYF
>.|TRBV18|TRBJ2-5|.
TGTGCCAGCTCACCACCGTCTAGCCGGCAGACCCAGTACTTC
CASSPPSSRQTQYF
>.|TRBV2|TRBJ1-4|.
TGTGCCAGCAGTGAAAGAGGGCAGTCTAATGAAAAACTGTTTTTT
CASSERGQSNEKLFF
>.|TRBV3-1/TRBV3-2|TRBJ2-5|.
TGTGCCAGCAGCCAAGGGATCGGCGGGACCCAGTACTTC
CASSQGIGGTQYF
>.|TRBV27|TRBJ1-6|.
TGTGCCAGCAGTTTAAGGGGGAGAGGGAATTCACCCCTCCACTTT
CASSLRGRGNSPLHF
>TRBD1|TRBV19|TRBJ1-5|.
TGTGCCAGTAGTATGGGACAGGGTAATCAGCCCCAGCATTTT
CASSMGQGNQPQHF
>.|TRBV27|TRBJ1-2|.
TGTGCCAGCAGTCCCCTCCTGGGACAAGCCTATGGCTACACCTTC
CASSPLLGQAYGYTF
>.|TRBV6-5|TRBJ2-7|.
TGTGCCAGCAGTTACCGGGACACCCGAATCGAGCAGTACTTC
CASSYRDTRIEQYF
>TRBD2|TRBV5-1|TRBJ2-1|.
TGCGCCAGCAGCTTGGGCTTATGGCGGGGGGTACTCAATGAGCAGTTCTTC
CASSLGLWRGVLNEQFF
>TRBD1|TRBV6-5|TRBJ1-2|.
TGTGCCAGCAGAGGGACAGGGGTCCTGTATGGCTACACCTTC
CASRGTGVLYGYTF
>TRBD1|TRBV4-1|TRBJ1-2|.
TGCGCCAGCAGCCAGACAAACAGGGGGAACTATGGCTACACCTTC
CASSQTNRGNYGYTF